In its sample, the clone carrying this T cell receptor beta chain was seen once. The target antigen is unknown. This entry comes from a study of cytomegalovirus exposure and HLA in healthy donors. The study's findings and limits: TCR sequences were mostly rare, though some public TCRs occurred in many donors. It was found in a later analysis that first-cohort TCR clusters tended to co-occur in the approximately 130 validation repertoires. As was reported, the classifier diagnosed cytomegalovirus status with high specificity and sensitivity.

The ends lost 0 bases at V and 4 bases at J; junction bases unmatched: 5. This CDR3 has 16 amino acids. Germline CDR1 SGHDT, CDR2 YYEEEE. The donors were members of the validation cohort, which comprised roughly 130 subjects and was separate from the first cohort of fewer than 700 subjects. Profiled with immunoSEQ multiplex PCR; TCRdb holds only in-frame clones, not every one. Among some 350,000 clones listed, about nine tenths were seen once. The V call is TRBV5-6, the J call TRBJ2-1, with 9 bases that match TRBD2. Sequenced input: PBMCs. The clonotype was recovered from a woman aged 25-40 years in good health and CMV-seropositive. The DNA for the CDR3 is TGTGCCAGCAGCTTGGGCAGGACTAGCGTATACAATGAGCAGTTCTTC. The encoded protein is CASSLGRTSVYNEQFF.